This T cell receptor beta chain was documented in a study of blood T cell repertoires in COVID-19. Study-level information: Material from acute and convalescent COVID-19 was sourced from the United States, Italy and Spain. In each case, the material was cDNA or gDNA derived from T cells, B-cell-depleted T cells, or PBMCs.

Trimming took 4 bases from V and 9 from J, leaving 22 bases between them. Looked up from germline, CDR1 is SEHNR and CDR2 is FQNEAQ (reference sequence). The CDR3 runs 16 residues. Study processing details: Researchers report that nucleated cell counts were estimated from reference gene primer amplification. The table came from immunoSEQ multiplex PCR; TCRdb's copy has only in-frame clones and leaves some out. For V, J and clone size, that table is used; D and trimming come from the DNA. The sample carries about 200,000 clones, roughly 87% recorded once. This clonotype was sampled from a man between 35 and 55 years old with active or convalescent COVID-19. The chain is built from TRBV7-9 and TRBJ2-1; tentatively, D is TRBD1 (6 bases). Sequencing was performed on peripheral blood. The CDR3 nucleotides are TGTGCCAGCAGCTCCTCGTTAGGACAGAATCAGGCTGAGCAGTTCTTC. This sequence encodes CASSSSLGQNQAEQFF.